The clone carrying this T cell receptor (beta chain) came up once. The antigen remains unidentified. Generated by immunoSEQ multiplex PCR, the TCRdb table keeps only in-frame clones and is missing some. The table has roughly 18,000 clones, 80% seen once; the top ten hold roughly a fifth. The germline V and J ends were trimmed by 1 base and 2 bases, with 2 bases remaining between them. Germline lookup yields CDR1 SQVTM and CDR2 ANQGSEA. The CDR3 covers 11 residues. Regarding time point: cycle 4 day 1 (C4D1), after less than 7 weeks of nivolumab. Each patient's relapse followed autologous stem cell transplantation, and brentuximab vedotin exposure varied. This entry is derived from a study of PD-1 blockade in classical Hodgkin lymphoma. Study-wide findings and caveats: Exclusion was the outcome for patients who began nivolumab under 1 year after ASCT. Reports indicated that newly diagnosed patients had lower baseline TCR diversity than healthy donors did. CD4+ TCR diversity, unlike CD8+, climbed significantly by C4D1.

This specimen was peripheral blood mononuclear cells (PBMCs), taken before the fourth cycle of nivolumab. The gene calls are TRBV29-1 and TRBJ2-5; D call uncertain. This clonotype was obtained from a human donor with classical Hodgkin lymphoma. This CDR3 is CSVEGQETQYF. The CDR3 DNA reads TGCAGCGTTGAAGGGCAAGAGACCCAGTACTTC.